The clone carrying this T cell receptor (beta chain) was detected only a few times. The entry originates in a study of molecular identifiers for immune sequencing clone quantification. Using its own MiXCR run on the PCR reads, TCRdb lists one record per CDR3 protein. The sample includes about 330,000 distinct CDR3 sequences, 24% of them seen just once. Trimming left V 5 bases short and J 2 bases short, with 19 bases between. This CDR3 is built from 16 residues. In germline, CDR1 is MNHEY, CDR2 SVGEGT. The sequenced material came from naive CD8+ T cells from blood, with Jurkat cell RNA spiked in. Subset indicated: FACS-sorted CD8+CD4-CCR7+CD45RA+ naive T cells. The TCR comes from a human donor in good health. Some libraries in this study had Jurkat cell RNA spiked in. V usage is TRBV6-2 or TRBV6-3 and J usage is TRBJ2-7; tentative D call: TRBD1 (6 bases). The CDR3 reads CASSHTSGQPAYEQYF. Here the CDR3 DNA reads TGTGCCAGCAGTCATACAAGTGGACAGCCAGCCTACGAGCAGTACTTC.